The T cell receptor beta chain described here comes from a study of T cell repertoires in cytomegalovirus infection. Study in general: Recently described HLA-C-restricted plus well-studied HLA-B-restricted CMV epitopes were used. Findings and caveats of the study: Dominant in the ex vivo response were TCR beta clonotypes restricted by HLA-C and specific for CMV.

A remark on this clonotype: Its antigen is unknown.

This CDR3 is built from 15 residues. Germline lookup yields CDR1 SEHNR and CDR2 FQNEAQ (reference sequence). V dropped 5 bases and J dropped 4 bases, with 17 bases sitting between them. MiXCR was run by TCRdb on the reads, yielding one entry per CDR3 protein. The sample carries some 920,000 distinct CDR3 sequences, less than 40% recorded once. The clonotype originates from a human donor in good health (CMV status not recorded). Some clones in this sample may be carry-over from other donors' samples. Sequencing was performed on cultured CD8+ T cells from PBMCs, taken from culture after CMV antigen stimulation. This chain links TRBV7-9 with TRBJ1-2; D is ambiguous. This chain's CDR3 is CASSPLGGSLYGYTF. The CDR3, as DNA: TGTGCCAGCAGCCCCCTGGGCGGATCTCTCTATGGCTACACCTTC.